The rows below give T cell receptor beta chains drawn from one sample of a study of OX40 agonist ivuxolimab in advanced cancers. Libraries were prepared by immunoSEQ multiplex PCR; TCRdb keeps only in-frame clonotypes and omits some of them. The sample holds more than 25,000 clones, around nine tenths seen once. The sequencing here drew on CD4+ or CD8+ T cells sorted from blood, taken in a trial of the OX40 agonist ivuxolimab. The receptors derive from an adult with an advanced solid tumor such as melanoma, head and neck, liver or kidney cancer. Each CDR3 is given with its conserved first and last residue. D genes are given only for firm matches. Clone size is stated in some rows and not others, as once, few, many or a class when expanded.

TGTGCCAGCAGTTACCAGGGAGGCTATGGCTACACCTTC CASSYQGGYGYTF once TRBV6-5 NA TRBJ1-2
TGTGCCAGCAGCTTAACAGCGGGAGGGCGATTGGATGAGCAGTTCTTC CASSLTAGGRLDEQFF once TRBV7-3 TRBD2 TRBJ2-1
TGCGCCAGCAGCCGAAGCGCCGCGAACACCGGGGAGCTGTTTTTT CASSRSAANTGELFF NA TRBV4-1 NA TRBJ2-2
TGTGCCAGCAGTGAAGGAGGGGGCTACACCTTC CASSEGGGYTF once TRBV25-1 NA TRBJ1-2
TGTGCCAGCAGCTCCCAACTAGGTCAGGGACCGTATAATTCACCCCTCCACTTT CASSSQLGQGPYNSPLHF NA TRBV5-6 NA TRBJ1-6
TGTGCCAGCAGCTGGGGGCAGGGGTCACATAATGAAAAACTGTTTTTT CASSWGQGSHNEKLFF NA TRBV5-5 NA TRBJ1-4
TGTGCCAGCAGCGTGGGACAGGGAATCGGCTACGAGCAGTACTTC CASSVGQGIGYEQYF NA TRBV13 TRBD1 TRBJ2-7
TGTGCCAGCAGCTTAGACTGGACAGGGAATGGCTACACCTTC CASSLDWTGNGYTF NA TRBV7-9 TRBD1 TRBJ1-2
TGTGCCAGCAGCTTCTTATCTTCCGGATACGAGCAGTACTTC CASSFLSSGYEQYF NA TRBV7-3 NA TRBJ2-7
TGTGCCAGCAGCTTAACGCTAGCGGGAGGTGAAAACACAGATACGCAGTATTTT CASSLTLAGGENTDTQYF once TRBV11-2 TRBD2 TRBJ2-3
TGTGCCAGCAGCGTAGTTGGCGGGGTGCAAGAGACCCAGTACTTC CASSVVGGVQETQYF NA TRBV9 NA TRBJ2-5
TGCGCCAGCAGCTTGGCGGGGAGGGGAACGACTGAAGCTTTCTTT CASSLAGRGTTEAFF NA TRBV5-1 NA TRBJ1-1
TGTGCCAGCAGCGTGACTAGCGGGAGCTACGAGCAGTACTTC CASSVTSGSYEQYF NA TRBV27 TRBD2 TRBJ2-7
TGTGCCAGCAGCTTAGCCGGTCAGGGTTTGGGAGAGCAGTACTTC CASSLAGQGLGEQYF once TRBV7-9 NA TRBJ2-7
TGTGCCAGCAGCCAAGCCTTCAGCGGGAGTGGGGGAGATACGCAGTATTTT CASSQAFSGSGGDTQYF few TRBV4-2 TRBD2 TRBJ2-3
TGTGCCAGCAGCTTACGGGAGGATGAGCAGTTCTTC CASSLREDEQFF NA TRBV7-6 TRBD2 TRBJ2-1
TGTGCCACCAGCAGAGCCCCAAAATATGGCTACACCTTC CATSRAPKYGYTF NA TRBV15 NA TRBJ1-2
TGTGCCAGCAGGCTGCAGGGGCCAGATACGCAGTATTTT CASRLQGPDTQYF NA TRBV11-1 NA TRBJ2-3
TGTGCCAGCAGCGACAGGGGAAAAGCCTACGAGCAGTACTTC CASSDRGKAYEQYF NA TRBV2 TRBD1 TRBJ2-7
TGCGCCAGCAGTAAGGACACTAGGTACGAGCAGTACTTC CASSKDTRYEQYF NA TRBV10-1 NA TRBJ2-7
TGTGCCAGCAGCGATGGGACAGCTGAAGCTTTCTTT CASSDGTAEAFF NA TRBV11-2 TRBD1 TRBJ1-1
TGTGCCAGCATGGACGCCCCGGAGGGCAAAAACATTCAGTACTTC CASMDAPEGKNIQYF NA TRBV2 NA TRBJ2-4
TGTGCCAGCTCACCACTATGGCAGGAGACCTACGAGCAGTACTTC CASSPLWQETYEQYF NA TRBV18 NA TRBJ2-7
TGTGCCAGCAGCGCGGGACAGCGGCTGGGATTCTATGGCTACACCTTC CASSAGQRLGFYGYTF NA TRBV7-2 TRBD1 TRBJ1-2
TGTGCCACCAGCTCTGCGGCGGGAGTAGCCTGGGAGCAGTTCTTC CATSSAAGVAWEQFF NA TRBV15 TRBD2 TRBJ2-1
TGCGCCAGCCCAACGGGGGAGGCGCAGTATTTT CASPTGEAQYF NA TRBV10-1 NA TRBJ2-3
TGTGCCTGGAGTGGCAGGGCCGGCCAGCCCCAGCATTTT CAWSGRAGQPQHF NA TRBV30 NA TRBJ1-5
TGCGCCAGCAGCAGGGTTTATCTACAGGGTGAAGGAAACATTCAGTACTTC CASSRVYLQGEGNIQYF NA TRBV4-1 NA TRBJ2-4
TGTGCCAGCACCATAACAGGGGAGGAAGCTTTCTTT CASTITGEEAFF NA TRBV25-1 TRBD1 TRBJ1-1
TGTGCTAGTGGTCTGGGACAGGTCTACGAGCAGTACTTC CASGLGQVYEQYF NA TRBV12-5 TRBD1 TRBJ2-7
TGTGCCTGGAAGGACGGGGTCACCGGGGAGCTGTTTTTT CAWKDGVTGELFF NA TRBV30 NA TRBJ2-2
TGTGCCAGCAGCTTAGCCAGTTCGGGACAGGCTGAAAAACTGTTTTTT CASSLASSGQAEKLFF NA TRBV7-6 TRBD1 TRBJ1-4
TGTGCCAGTAGTATCGGGGTTTTTGGCAATCAGCCCCAGCATTTT CASSIGVFGNQPQHF NA TRBV19 NA TRBJ1-5
TGTGCCAGCAGCTCATATACAGGGAAGTATTCACCCCTCCACTTT CASSSYTGKYSPLHF NA TRBV7-9 NA TRBJ1-6
TGTGCCAGCAGCTTGGGGACCTTTAATGAGCAGTTCTTC CASSLGTFNEQFF NA TRBV5-6 NA TRBJ2-1
TGCGCCAGCAGCCAAGAGGGGGGCGGGGGCTATGGCTACACCTTC CASSQEGGGGYGYTF NA TRBV4-1 NA TRBJ1-2
TGTGCCACCAGCAGAGATTCAATCCTAGCGGGCTCCTACAATGAGCAGTTCTTC CATSRDSILAGSYNEQFF NA TRBV15 TRBD2 TRBJ2-1